The next 6 T cell receptor beta chains were all read from a single sample in a study of regulatory T cells in long-lasting Graves disease. According to the study, TCR beta libraries were built with iRepertoire HTBI primers and CDR3-region Arm-PCR. TCRdb passed the multiplex PCR reads through MiXCR, listing each CDR3 protein once. This sample has 620,000 or so distinct CDR3 sequences, with around 15% found just once. Stated time point: newly diagnosed GD, antithyroid drugs for less than 3 months. There was RNA extracted from PBMCs, and the TCR library was made from it. These data also featured in a second study, about T cells in Graves' hyperthyroidism and ophthalmopathy.

Here the sequenced sample was peripheral blood mononuclear cells (PBMCs), taken at new diagnosis, from a patient treated with antithyroid drugs. The receptors stem from a woman in her 30s with Graves disease.

The rearrangement links TRBV19 to TRBJ1-4; 7 positions agree with TRBD1. Unmatched junction bases numbered 13, after V lost 5 bases and J lost 10 bases. CDR1 is LNHDA, CDR2 SQIVND, per germline (reference sequence). The length of the CDR3 is 15 residues. The CDR3 DNA reads as TGTGCCAGTAGTGCCCCAGACAGGGATCGTGGAAAACTGTTTTTT. Translated: CASSAPDRDRGKLFF.

The chain couples TRBV30 to TRBJ1-1; D is perhaps TRBD1 (5 bases). The CDR3 consists of 14 residues. Deletions cut 0 bases from V and 5 bases from J, with 13 bases between. CDR1 is GTSNPN, CDR2 SVGIG, per germline (reference sequence). CDR3 DNA: TGTGCCTGGAGTGTGGTGCAGGGAGGAACTGAAGCTTTCTTT. Amino acid sequence: CAWSVVQGGTEAFF.

This clonotype was seen ten or more times. The J gene is TRBJ2-5, the V gene TRBV6-2 or TRBV6-3; 9 bases match TRBD1. This CDR3 spans 14 amino acids. After removal of 6 bases from V and 6 bases from J, the junction contained 8 bases not matched to a gene. The germline V gene encodes CDR1 MNHEY and CDR2 SVGEGT. The CDR3 nucleotides read TGTGCCAGCAGAGCCGGGACAGGGCAAAAGACCCAGTACTTC. As protein: CASRAGTGQKTQYF.

The chain joins TRBV9 to TRBJ1-2; 11 bases are shared with TRBD1. The germline V gene has CDR1 SGDLS and CDR2 YYNGEE. V dropped 4 bases and J dropped 7; count of bases not matched to a gene: 3. The CDR3 is 13 amino acids. CDR3 bases: TGTGCCAGCAGCCCCGGACAGGGGGCTGGCTACACCTTC. Its protein product is CASSPGQGAGYTF.

This clonotype was observed at least ten times. The chain recombines TRBV27 with TRBJ1-6; D is possibly TRBD1 (5 bases). The V and J ends lost 3 bases and 4 bases respectively, with 10 bases between them. The CDR3 has 15 amino acids. The germline CDR1 and CDR2 sequences are MNHEY and SMNVEV (reference sequence). This CDR3 reads CASSFTQVYNSPLHF. CDR3 in DNA: TGTGCCAGCAGTTTTACACAGGTTTATAATTCACCCCTCCACTTT.

The table lists this clonotype with many counts. CDR3 residues: CSARDKAAVSNQPQHF. The CDR3 bases are TGCAGTGCTAGAGACAAGGCAGCAGTTAGCAATCAGCCCCAGCATTTT. This sequence joins TRBV20-1 and TRBJ1-5; D not resolved. V gave up 0 bases and J gave up 0 bases, with 12 bases separating them. The CDR3 runs 16 residues. Germline V gene data show CDR1 as DFQATT and CDR2 as SNEGSKA (reference sequence).